This TCR beta chain was sequenced for a study of shared clonotypes between healthy human individuals. TCRdb's copy holds only in-frame clones and misses some; the assay was immunoSEQ multiplex PCR. The data contain just over 2,000,000 clones, approximately 94% of them seen just once; the ten biggest clones take up around 1.1%. Naive CD8 cells lacked CD45RO and underwent positive selection for CCR7, leaving out terminally differentiated effector memory CD45RA+ cells. The CDR3 loop spans 15 amino acids. V was clipped by 1 base and J by 1 base, with 10 bases between them. The V gene's germline CDR1 is LNHDA and CDR2 SQIVND (reference sequence).

This TCR was sampled from a man younger than 35 in good health. The sample comprised naive CD8+ T cells sorted from blood. The chain couples TRBV19 to TRBJ1-1, with D possibly being TRBD1 (5 bases). CDR3 nucleotides: TGTGCCAGTAGTATAGTCAGGACAACGAACACTGAAGCTTTCTTT. Translating it yields CASSIVRTTNTEAFF.